The 25 T cell receptor beta chains listed next were all sequenced from one sample in a study of T cell responses to AZD1222 COVID-19 vaccine. TCRdb's table, derived via immunoSEQ multiplex PCR, lists solely in-frame clones and lacks some. The sample carries some 95,000 clones, roughly 88% recorded once. Sequenced material: peripheral blood, taken 28 days after the second AZD1222 dose. The receptors here all came from an adult who received the AZD1222 COVID-19 vaccine.

V gene TRBV12-5 combines with J gene TRBJ1-1, with D uncertain. Germline V gene data show CDR1 as LGHNT and CDR2 as FRNRAP. CDR3 size: 12 residues. The V and J ends lost 6 bases and 6 bases respectively, with 11 bases between them. CDR3 DNA: TGTGCTAGTGGGACTGTGGGCGCTGAAGCTTTCTTT. Protein sequence: CASGTVGAEAFF.

The gene calls are TRBV11-2 and TRBJ2-4; 13 nucleotides align to TRBD2. Germline loops: CDR1 SGHAT, CDR2 FQNNGV. There are 17 residues in the CDR3. The V gene end was trimmed by 3 bases and the J gene end by 8 bases; junction bases not matched to a gene: 10. The CDR3: CASSLDGRTSGRDIQYF. For the CDR3, the DNA is TGTGCCAGCAGCTTGGACGGACGGACTAGCGGGAGAGACATTCAGTACTTC.

This clone appeared once. The chain joins TRBV11-2 to TRBJ1-2; a weak D match, TRBD1 (6 bases). V was shortened by 6 bases and J by 0 bases, with 8 bases between the two germline ends. Germline CDR1 reads SGHAT; CDR2 reads FQNNGV. The CDR3 sequence is 13 residues long. The CDR3 nucleotides are TGTGCCAGCAGTCAGGGGTCTAACTATGGCTACACCTTC. Protein: CASSQGSNYGYTF.

The sample holds one count of this clone. V gene TRBV5-1 combines with J gene TRBJ2-7; weak D call: TRBD2 (6 bases). The V gene's germline CDR1 is SGHRS and CDR2 YFSETQ. Trimming pared 4 bases from V and 7 bases from J, leaving 15 bases between. This CDR3 has 13 amino acids. CDR3: CASSTGTPREQYF. Written as DNA, the CDR3 is TGCGCCAGCAGCACCGGGACTCCTCGGGAGCAGTACTTC.

The chain recombines TRBV7-9 with TRBJ1-6; 7 bases line up with TRBD1. V lost 2 bases, J lost 7 bases, and 2 bases stayed unmatched. Per germline, CDR1 SEHNR and CDR2 FQNEAQ (reference sequence). This CDR3 contains 14 residues. For the CDR3, the DNA is TGTGCCAGCAGCTTACTGGGACAGAATTCACCCCTCCACTTT. Translation gives CASSLLGQNSPLHF.

The gene calls are TRBV4-3 and TRBJ2-7, with D perhaps matching TRBD1 or TRBD2 (6 bases each). Germline V gene data show CDR1 as LGHNA and CDR2 as YSLEER. V gave up 1 base and J gave up 2 bases, with 12 bases separating them. This CDR3 comprises 15 residues. CDR3 sequence reads: CASSQAGAYPYEQYF. The CDR3 DNA sequence: TGCGCCAGCAGCCAAGCGGGGGCATACCCCTACGAGCAGTACTTC.

The genes are TRBV11-2 and TRBJ2-5, with D possibly matching TRBD2 (6 bases). Germline CDR1 is SGHAT and CDR2 is FQNNGV. The V end lost 0 bases, the J end lost 5 bases, and 13 bases lay between the germline ends. CDR3 length: 15 amino acids. The DNA for the CDR3 is TGTGCCAGCAGCTTAGATAGGGACTGGGGGGAGACCCAGTACTTC. Its protein is CASSLDRDWGETQYF. Full variable domain (rest looked up from reference TRBV11-2 and TRBJ2-5): EAGVAQSPRYKIIEKRQSVAFWCNPISGHATLYWYQQILGQGPKLLIQFQNNGVVDDSQLPKDRFSAERLKGVDSTLKIQPAKLEDSAVYLCASSLDRDWGETQYFGPGTRLLVL.

The gene calls are TRBV16 and TRBJ1-2, with TRBD1 as a possible D gene (5 bases). Germline V gene data show CDR1 as KGHSY and CDR2 as FQNENV. The V gene lost 0 bases and the J gene lost 4 bases, with 6 bases spanning the gap. The CDR3 has 13 amino acids. The CDR3 DNA sequence: TGTGCCAGCAGCCAATCGGACATCTATGGCTACACCTTC. It translates to CASSQSDIYGYTF. The variable domain in full, with the rest retrieved from reference TRBV16 and TRBJ1-2, is GEEVAQTPKHLVRGEGQKAKLYCAPIKGHSYVFWYQQVLKNEFKFLISFQNENVFDETGMPKERFSAKCLPNSPCSLEIQATKLEDSAVYFCASSQSDIYGYTFGSGTRLTVV.

The rearrangement links TRBV5-1 to TRBJ2-5, with D possibly called TRBD1 or TRBD2 (5 bases each). This CDR3 is built from 15 residues. Trimming took 7 bases from V and 1 from J, leaving 17 bases between them. Per germline, CDR1 SGHRS and CDR2 YFSETQ. The CDR3 region is CASRYAGTSQETQYF. The DNA of the CDR3 is TGCGCCAGCCGGTATGCCGGGACGAGCCAAGAGACCCAGTACTTC.

The rearrangement uses TRBV7-3 and TRBJ2-7, with 16 bases lining up with TRBD2. This CDR3 has 20 residues. CDR1 and CDR2 (germline): SGHTA, FQGTGA. V gave up 3 bases and J gave up 0 bases; unmatched junction bases: 11. The CDR3 protein is CASSLDSPGTSGRASYEQYF. The DNA for the CDR3 is TGTGCCAGCAGCTTGGACAGTCCCGGGACTAGCGGGAGGGCCTCCTACGAGCAGTACTTC.

The table lists this clone with a few counts. The CDR3 here is CASSLAGQLNTGELFF. CDR3 bases: TGCGCCAGCAGCTTGGCGGGACAGCTTAACACCGGGGAGCTGTTTTTT. The V and J genes are TRBV5-1 and TRBJ2-2, with TRBD1 identical over 7 bases. The J segment lost 2 bases and the V segment lost 0 bases, leaving 4 bases of the junction unmatched. This CDR3 is 16 amino acids long. CDR1 and CDR2 (germline): SGHRS, YFSETQ.

The chain recombines TRBV20-1 with TRBJ1-2; D not certain. This CDR3 is 16 amino acids long. The germline CDR1 and CDR2 sequences are DFQATT and SNEGSKA (reference sequence). V lost 3 bases and J 1 base, leaving 18 bases between the germline ends. CDR3 nucleotides: TGCAGTGCTAGTACCTACTCGGACCGCCTTAACTATGGCTACACCTTC. Protein sequence: CSASTYSDRLNYGYTF.

This clone was found once. The chain is built from TRBV2 and TRBJ1-5; 8 bases align to TRBD1. J was trimmed by 5 bases and V by 8 bases; bases with no gene match: 5. The CDR3 consists of 13 residues. The germline CDR1 and CDR2 sequences are SNHLY and FYNNEI. CDR3 amino acids: CASGQGSDQPQHF. CDR3 sequence (DNA): TGTGCCAGCGGACAGGGCTCAGATCAGCCCCAGCATTTT. Variable domain in full (rest from reference TRBV2 and TRBJ1-5): EPEVTQTPSHQVTQMGQEVILRCVPISNHLYFYWYRQILGQKVEFLVSFYNNEISEKSEIFDDQFSVERPDGSNFTLKIRSTKLEDSAMYFCASGQGSDQPQHFGDGTRLSIL.

The chain uses TRBV27 and TRBJ1-1, with no clear D. The length of the CDR3 is 15 residues. Deletions cut 3 bases from V and 8 bases from J, with 19 bases between. The germline V gene encodes CDR1 MNHEY and CDR2 SMNVEV (reference sequence). For the CDR3, the DNA is TGTGCCAGCAGTTTGGCAGGAAGCCCGATATTGGAAGCTTTCTTT. Translated, it gives CASSLAGSPILEAFF.

The chain is built from TRBV5-8 and TRBJ2-3; 8 nucleotides agree with TRBD1. The J segment lost 0 bases and the V segment lost 4 bases, leaving 7 bases of the junction unmatched. The germline V gene has CDR1 SGHTS and CDR2 YDEGEE. The CDR3 is made up of 16 amino acids. CDR3 DNA: TGTGCCAGCAGCCTACGACGGACAGGGAGCACAGATACGCAGTATTTT. Translation gives CASSLRRTGSTDTQYF.

V is TRBV6-1 and J is TRBJ1-6; 12 nucleotides match TRBD1. The CDR3 is made up of 15 amino acids. The V segment lost 5 bases and the J segment 10 bases; nucleotides outside the gene matches: 6. CDR1 and CDR2 from the germline V gene are MNHNS and SASEGT. Here the CDR3 reads CASSSGQGAKSPLHF. The CDR3 region has the DNA TGTGCCAGCAGTTCGGGACAGGGGGCAAAGTCACCCCTCCACTTT.

This chain connects TRBV11-3 to TRBJ1-5, with no clear D. V shed 9 bases and J shed 1 base, with 25 bases lying between them. This CDR3 comprises 18 residues. From germline, CDR1 is SGHNT and CDR2 YENEEA. Here the CDR3 reads CASSVIQRNGESNQPQHF. The CDR3 DNA reads TGTGCCAGTAGCGTGATACAACGGAACGGCGAAAGCAATCAGCCCCAGCATTTT. The full variable domain, rest sourced from reference TRBV11-3 and TRBJ1-5, is EAGVVQSPRYKIIEKKQPVAFWCNPISGHNTLYWYLQNLGQGPELLIRYENEEAVDDSQLPKDRFSAERLKGVDSTLKIQPAELGDSAVYLCASSVIQRNGESNQPQHFGDGTRLSIL.

The CDR3 is CASSDGRTVSNQPQHF. CDR3 sequence (DNA): TGTGCCAGTAGTGACGGGAGAACTGTTAGCAATCAGCCCCAGCATTTT. This chain connects TRBV19 to TRBJ1-5; D is undetermined. There are 16 residues in the CDR3. Trimming removed 5 bases at V and 0 bases at J, with 14 bases between. CDR1 and CDR2 (germline): LNHDA, SQIVND (reference sequence).

The chain is built from TRBV7-9 and TRBJ2-1; unclear D gene. Germline V lookup: CDR1 SEHNR, CDR2 FQNEAQ (reference sequence). This CDR3 region has 13 residues. Trimming took 2 bases from V and 6 from J, leaving 8 bases between them. Written as DNA, the CDR3 is TGTGCCAGCAGCTTATTGGCTCCCAATGAGCAGTTCTTC. Protein: CASSLLAPNEQFF.

There are a few counts of this clone. The rearrangement links TRBV7-9 to TRBJ1-1; no clear D. The CDR3 is made up of 12 amino acids. V lost 5 bases to trimming and J lost 4 bases, with 8 bases between them. Germline CDR1 and CDR2: SEHNR and FQNEAQ (reference sequence). This CDR3 is CASSLDGTEAFF. CDR3 bases: TGTGCCAGCAGCCTCGACGGCACTGAAGCTTTCTTT.

The chain carries TRBV16 and TRBJ1-2; D gene ambiguous. The germline gives CDR1 KGHSY, CDR2 FQNENV. Trimming took 0 bases from V and 0 from J, leaving 14 bases between them. This CDR3 is built from 17 residues. The CDR3, as DNA: TGTGCCAGCAGCCAATCTCCTTTTTCGGGAGCTAACTATGGCTACACCTTC. It is translated as CASSQSPFSGANYGYTF.

This clone has only one observation. This chain links TRBV19 with TRBJ1-1, with D tentatively TRBD1 (5 bases). The CDR3 contains 15 residues. CDR1 is LNHDA, CDR2 SQIVND, per germline (reference sequence). V gave up 3 bases and J gave up 3 bases, with 14 bases separating them. The CDR3 spells CASSMGVTTYTEAFF. The CDR3 DNA sequence: TGTGCCAGTAGTATGGGGGTTACCACTTACACTGAAGCTTTCTTT.

This chain joins TRBV11-2 and TRBJ1-1; TRBD1 aligns across 7 bases. The germline CDR1 and CDR2 sequences are SGHAT and FQNNGV. CDR3 length: 14 residues. V shed 5 bases, J shed 2 bases, and the junction held 5 bases outside the gene matches. This CDR3 reads CASSPWDSNTEAFF. The CDR3 DNA is TGTGCCAGCAGCCCCTGGGACAGCAACACTGAAGCTTTCTTT.

The J gene is TRBJ1-1, the V gene TRBV19; D is unresolved. The germline CDR1 and CDR2 sequences are LNHDA and SQIVND (reference sequence). The CDR3 is 12 residues long. The V end was cut by 5 bases, the J end by 0 bases, with 4 bases between. In DNA, the CDR3 is TGTGCCAGTAGTCTTATGAACACTGAAGCTTTCTTT. It codes for CASSLMNTEAFF.

The chain employs TRBV7-2 and TRBJ2-7, with 7 bases identical to TRBD2. CDR1 is SGHTA and CDR2 is FQGNSA in the germline V gene. With 11 bases clipped from V and 2 bases from J, the junction kept 6 bases outside the gene matches. This CDR3 region has 12 residues. CDR3 protein: CAVAGATYEQYF. In nucleotides, the CDR3 is TGTGCCGTAGCGGGTGCGACCTACGAGCAGTACTTC.